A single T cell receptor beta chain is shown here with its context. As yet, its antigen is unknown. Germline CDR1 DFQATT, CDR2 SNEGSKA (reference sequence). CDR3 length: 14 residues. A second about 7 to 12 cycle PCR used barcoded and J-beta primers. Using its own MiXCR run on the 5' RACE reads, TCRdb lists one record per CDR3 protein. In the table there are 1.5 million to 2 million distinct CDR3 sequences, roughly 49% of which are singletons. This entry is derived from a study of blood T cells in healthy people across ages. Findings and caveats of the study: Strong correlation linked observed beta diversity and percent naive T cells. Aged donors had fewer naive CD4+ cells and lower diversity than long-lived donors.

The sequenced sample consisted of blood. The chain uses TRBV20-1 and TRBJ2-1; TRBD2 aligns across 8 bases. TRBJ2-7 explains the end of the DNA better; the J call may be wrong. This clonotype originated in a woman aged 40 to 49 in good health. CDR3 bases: TGCAGTGCTAGAGAAGCGGGGGATTACAATGAGCAGTACTTC. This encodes CSAREAGDYNEQYF.